This T cell receptor beta chain emerged from a study of beta chain features in type 1 diabetes. Study-wide findings and caveats: Shortening that was moderate but significant affected the TCRB CDR3s of Type 1 diabetes patients in all four CD4+ subsets.

The sample holds a few counts of this clone. Its antigen is currently unknown. Expressed TCRB transcripts were sequenced after all isolated RNA was converted to cDNA. Method: immunoSEQ multiplex PCR; TCRdb's copy keeps in-frame clones and lacks some. The sample includes 85,000 to 110,000 clones, roughly 28% of them seen just once. Germline V gene data show CDR1 as GTSNPN and CDR2 as SVGIG (reference sequence). Trimming removed 0 bases from V and 8 bases from J; junction bases left unmatched: 6. The CDR3 loop spans 14 amino acids. The sequencing input was central memory CD4+ T cells from blood. The clonotype originates from a woman aged 18-30 years with type 1 diabetes. The rearrangement joins TRBV30 to TRBJ1-5, with 8 nucleotides matching TRBD1. This CDR3 reads CAWSVQGDRKPQHF. In DNA form, the CDR3 reads TGTGCCTGGAGTGTACAGGGGGATCGGAAGCCCCAGCATTTT.